The clone carrying this TCR beta chain was counted between two and nine times. Its antigen is still unknown. This record belongs to a study of T cells after yellow fever vaccination. Study as a whole: Preparation of the low-cell-number fractions used SMART-Seq v4 Ultra Low Input.

Germline-derived CDR1 and CDR2 are SGHVS and FNYEAQ. This CDR3 has 12 amino acids. The ends were cut back, 4 bases at V and 4 bases at J, with 7 bases in the middle. Study findings and constraints: Abundant bulk-derived clonotypes could contaminate FACS-sorted repertoires. Weaker in magnitude, the secondary response showed a faster peak on day 5 versus 15. A large majority of primary-vaccination clones showed up again after the booster (approximately 96% CD4, about 90% CD8).

One entry per CDR3 protein results from TCRdb running MiXCR on the 5' RACE reads. The sample has around 230,000 distinct CDR3 sequences, approximately 6.8% seen once; the top ten hold around 1%. Specimen: CD4+ T cells sorted from PBMCs, collected on the day of the yellow fever booster vaccination. The TCR was taken from a young man who received the YFV17D yellow fever vaccine. The V call is TRBV7-6, the J call TRBJ2-5; D uncertain. CDR3 nucleotides: TGTGCCAGCAGCTCACCCCTAGAGACCCAGTACTTC. Its translation is CASSSPLETQYF.